These 20 T cell receptor beta chains share one sample of origin, sequenced in a study of CD8 T cells in ankylosing spondylitis. The study, taken as a whole, reports: Seemingly characteristic of ankylosing spondylitis blood was a TCR beta motif consisting of under ten highly homologous variants.

No antigen has been identified for these receptors. TCRdb independently ran MiXCR on the 5' RACE reads; one entry per CDR3 protein. The sample carries around 480,000 distinct CDR3 sequences, approximately 17% recorded once. What was sequenced was blood, either unsorted or a sorted T cell fraction (not recorded which). The source is a male donor with ankylosing spondylitis.

This clonotype was observed a handful of times. V usage is TRBV20-1 and J usage is TRBJ2-7, with 9 bases fitting TRBD2. From germline, CDR1 is DFQATT and CDR2 SNEGSKA (reference sequence). Trimming removed 6 bases from V and 2 bases from J; junction bases left unmatched: 14. This CDR3 region has 16 residues. The DNA for the CDR3 is TGCAGTGCAAAGCCCCCCGGGACTAGCTTTACCTACGAGCAGTACTTC. It specifies CSAKPPGTSFTYEQYF.

The chain links TRBV29-1 to TRBJ1-5; 8 bases map to TRBD1. Germline-derived CDR1 and CDR2 are SQVTM and ANQGSEA. Unmatched junction bases numbered 7, after V lost 6 bases and J lost 6 bases. This CDR3 region has 13 residues. CDR3 residues: CSVVDRAGQPQHF. In DNA, the CDR3 is TGCAGCGTCGTGGACAGGGCAGGTCAGCCCCAGCATTTT.

As for this clonotype: A much more abundant neighbour one base away suggests this may be a read error. The rearrangement joins TRBV12-3 or TRBV12-4 to TRBJ2-7, with 15 bases matching TRBD2. J was trimmed by 4 bases and V by 6 bases; bases with no gene match: 13. There are 18 residues in the CDR3. The CDR3, as DNA: TGTGCCAGCAGCTGCGGGACTAGCGGGAGGACCGGGATGTACGAGCAGTACTTC. Translation: CASSCGTSGRTGMYEQYF.

The chain recombines TRBV24-1 with TRBJ2-1; D might be TRBD2 (6 bases). Germline CDR1 and CDR2: KGHDR and SFDVKD. V shed 0 bases and J shed 6 bases, with 14 bases lying between them. The CDR3 runs 16 residues. CDR3: CATSDLRFGGGNEQFF. The CDR3 bases are TGTGCCACCAGTGATTTGCGTTTCGGGGGAGGCAATGAGCAGTTCTTC.

The V and J genes are TRBV7-2 and TRBJ2-7; D call uncertain. The V end was cut by 4 bases, the J end by 13 bases, with 14 bases between. Per the germline V gene, CDR1 is SGHTA and CDR2 is FQGNSA. CDR3 length equals 11 residues. DNA for the CDR3: TGTGCCAGCAGCTCGACCGGCCCAGAATACTTC. Translated: CASSSTGPEYF.

The V gene is TRBV20-1, the J gene TRBJ1-4, with TRBD1 as a possible D gene (5 bases). Per germline, CDR1 DFQATT and CDR2 SNEGSKA (reference sequence). This CDR3 comprises 15 residues. The V end was cut by 3 bases, the J end by 4 bases, with 15 bases between. CDR3 coding DNA: TGCAGTGCTAGTCCCTCGGGGGGGGTTAATGAAAAACTGTTTTTT. It codes for CSASPSGGVNEKLFF.

This rearrangement joins TRBV11-2 to TRBJ2-5; D gene unclear. Trimming stripped 2 bases from V and 1 base from J, with 5 bases between. CDR3 length equals 13 residues. The V gene's germline CDR1 is SGHAT and CDR2 FQNNGV. The CDR3 nucleotides read TGTGCCAGCAGCTTAAGTATCCAAGAGACCCAGTACTTC. Amino acids: CASSLSIQETQYF.

This rearrangement joins TRBV18 to TRBJ1-2; D is possibly TRBD1 (6 bases). Trimming took 3 bases from V and 8 from J, leaving 13 bases between them. The germline V gene has CDR1 KGHSH and CDR2 LQKENI. The CDR3 sequence is 13 residues long. CDR3 sequence (DNA): TGTGCCAGCTCACCGAGGGACAACGGAGGCTACACCTTC. Its protein is CASSPRDNGGYTF.

There are a few counts of this clonotype. The gene calls are TRBV7-3 and TRBJ1-6, with D perhaps matching TRBD1 (5 bases). This CDR3 has 14 residues. From germline, CDR1 is SGHTA and CDR2 FQGTGA. Trimming stripped 5 bases from V and 14 bases from J, with 19 bases between. CDR3 region: CASSPTHQGGTLHF. The CDR3 DNA follows: TGTGCCAGCAGCCCTACCCACCAGGGAGGAACCCTCCACTTT.

The gene calls are TRBV5-1 and TRBJ2-2, with D tentatively TRBD2 (6 bases). The CDR3 runs 17 residues. In germline, CDR1 is SGHRS, CDR2 YFSETQ. V was clipped by 1 base and J by 4 bases, with 17 bases between them. CDR3 region: CASSLWGLVTVTGELFF. Here the CDR3 DNA reads TGCGCCAGCAGCTTGTGGGGACTGGTTACCGTCACCGGGGAGCTGTTTTTT.

In nucleotides, the CDR3 is TGTGCCAGCAGCTTAGGTGCGCTGCTGGATTCACCCCTCCACTTT. As protein: CASSLGALLDSPLHF. The J gene is TRBJ1-6, the V gene TRBV7-9, with D unclear. This CDR3 region has 15 residues. Germline-derived CDR1 and CDR2 are SEHNR and FQNEAQ (reference sequence). The V end was cut by 1 base, the J end by 8 bases, with 12 bases between. Together with reference TRBV7-9 and TRBJ1-6, the CDR3 gives the full variable domain: DTGVSQNPRHKITKRGQNVTFRCDPISEHNRLYWYRQTLGQGPEFLTYFQNEAQLEKSRLLSDRFSAERPKGSFSTLEIQRTEQGDSAMYLCASSLGALLDSPLHFGNGTRLTVT.

The genes are TRBV7-8 and TRBJ2-2; TRBD2 aligns across 9 bases. CDR3 length: 16 residues. V shed 5 bases, J shed 2 bases, and the junction held 6 bases outside the gene matches. Germline V gene data show CDR1 as SGHVS and CDR2 as FQNEAQ. DNA for the CDR3: TGTGCCAGCAGCAAAGCGGGAGGATCAAACACCGGGGAGCTGTTTTTT. It codes for CASSKAGGSNTGELFF.

The table lists this clonotype with a few counts. V is TRBV5-8 and J is TRBJ2-7; D is perhaps TRBD1 or TRBD2 (5 bases each). V was shortened by 3 bases and J by 2 bases, with 15 bases between the two germline ends. The CDR3 consists of 15 residues. The germline CDR1 and CDR2 sequences are SGHTS and YDEGEE. CDR3 in amino acids: CASSWKGTATYEQYF. The CDR3 nucleotides are TGTGCCAGCAGCTGGAAGGGGACGGCCACCTACGAGCAGTACTTC.

The chain links TRBV4-3 to TRBJ2-1; TRBD2 aligns across 9 bases. The CDR3 spans 15 residues. V was pared by 0 bases and J by 10 bases, with 7 bases of the junction left unmatched. Germline lookup yields CDR1 LGHNA and CDR2 YSLEER. The CDR3 reads CASSQEGGRADEQFF. The CDR3 DNA reads TGCGCCAGCAGCCAAGAGGGCGGGAGGGCCGACGAGCAGTTCTTC.

This clonotype was detected many times. This CDR3 reads CASSLARGDYNEQFF. The CDR3 coding sequence is TGCGCCAGCAGCTTGGCCAGGGGGGACTACAATGAGCAGTTCTTC. The V and J genes are TRBV5-1 and TRBJ2-1; a possible D gene is TRBD1 (7 bases). V lost 0 bases and J lost 3, with 10 bases in between. The CDR3 has 15 residues. The germline gives CDR1 SGHRS, CDR2 YFSETQ.

This clonotype came up many times. CDR3 protein: CASSQRDRTNTEAFF. The CDR3 bases are TGCGCCAGCAGCCAAAGGGACAGGACGAACACTGAAGCTTTCTTT. V is TRBV4-1 and J is TRBJ1-1, with TRBD1 matching over 8 bases. Per the germline V gene, CDR1 is MGHRA and CDR2 is YSYEKL. V lost 2 bases, J lost 1 base, and 3 bases stayed unmatched. This CDR3 contains 15 residues.

A few counts support this clonotype. The chain is built from TRBV19 and TRBJ1-1; D may be TRBD1 (6 bases). V lost 6 bases and J lost 4, with 9 bases in between. This CDR3 contains 12 residues. Germline V gene data show CDR1 as LNHDA and CDR2 as SQIVND (reference sequence). The CDR3 nucleotides are TGTGCCAGTAGGGGGGCGACCACTGAAGCTTTCTTT. Translation: CASRGATTEAFF.

This clonotype was seen repeatedly, ten times or more. The chain is built from TRBV5-1 and TRBJ1-1; TRBD1 is a possible D gene (5 bases). The CDR3 spans 14 residues. Germline V gives CDR1 SGHRS, CDR2 YFSETQ. The V and J ends lost 1 base and 0 bases respectively, with 7 bases between them. For the CDR3, the DNA is TGCGCCAGCAGCTTGCCGGGGGTGAACACTGAAGCTTTCTTT. Residues: CASSLPGVNTEAFF.

This clonotype was found a few times. The chain joins TRBV20-1 to TRBJ2-1; 12 bases fit TRBD2. CDR1 is DFQATT, CDR2 SNEGSKA, per germline (reference sequence). Trimming took 4 bases from V and 6 from J; bases not matched to a gene: 13. The CDR3 consists of 17 residues. CDR3 protein: CSATRLAGVSLRNEQFF. The CDR3 DNA reads TGCAGTGCTACCCGACTAGCGGGGGTTTCACTGCGCAATGAGCAGTTCTTC.

Only a few counts were recorded for this clonotype. The rearrangement links TRBV11-1 to TRBJ2-1, with 9 nucleotides matching TRBD2. The germline gives CDR1 SGHAT, CDR2 FQDESV (reference sequence). This CDR3 comprises 15 residues. The V segment lost 5 bases and the J segment 3 bases; nucleotides outside the gene matches: 5. CDR3 sequence: CASSQAAGGYNEQFF. CDR3 sequence (DNA): TGTGCCAGCAGCCAAGCAGCGGGAGGCTACAATGAGCAGTTCTTC.